This note documents a single TCR beta chain sequence. Its matching antigen is unknown. An approximately 10 ml volume of fresh peripheral blood provided the PBMCs. These data come from a study of T cells in Graves' hyperthyroidism and ophthalmopathy. Notes on the study in general: Also found in blood were most expanded thyroid clonotypes above 0.001. The model made its ophthalmopathy prediction, and onset followed a median approximately six months later.

Germline values: CDR1 SGHAT, CDR2 FQNNGV. The CDR3 sequence is 18 residues long. With 6 bases removed from V and 0 bases from J, the gap between germline ends came to 18 bases. Researchers took RNA transcripts and amplified the TCR beta CDR3 regions from them. Primed by the HTBI set, a first-round RT-PCR was run on the TCR CDR3. TCRdb re-called the multiplex PCR reads with MiXCR, one entry per CDR3 protein. Among hundreds of thousands of distinct CDR3 sequences listed, 12% to 15% were seen once. The material sequenced was blood. The V gene is TRBV11-2, the J gene TRBJ2-6; perhaps TRBD1 as D (5 bases). The TCR was taken from a woman aged 18-35 years with Graves' hyperthyroidism. CDR3 DNA sequence: TGTGCCAGCAGTCCGCCGACCGTACAGGTCTCTGGGGCCAACGTCCTGACTTTC. It codes for CASSPPTVQVSGANVLTF.